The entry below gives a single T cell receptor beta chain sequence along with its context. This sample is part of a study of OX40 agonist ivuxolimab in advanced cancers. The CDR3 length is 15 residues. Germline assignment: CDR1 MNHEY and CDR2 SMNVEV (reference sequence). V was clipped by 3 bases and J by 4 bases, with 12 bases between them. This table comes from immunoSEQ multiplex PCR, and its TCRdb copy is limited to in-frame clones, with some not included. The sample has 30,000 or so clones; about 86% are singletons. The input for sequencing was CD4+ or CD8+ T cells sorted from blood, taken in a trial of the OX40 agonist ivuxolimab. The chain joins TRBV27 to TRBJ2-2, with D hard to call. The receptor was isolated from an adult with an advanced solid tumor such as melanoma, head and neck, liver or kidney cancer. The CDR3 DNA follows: TGTGCCAGCAGTTTTAGCCAGCTAGGCACCGGGGAGCTGTTTTTT. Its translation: CASSFSQLGTGELFF.